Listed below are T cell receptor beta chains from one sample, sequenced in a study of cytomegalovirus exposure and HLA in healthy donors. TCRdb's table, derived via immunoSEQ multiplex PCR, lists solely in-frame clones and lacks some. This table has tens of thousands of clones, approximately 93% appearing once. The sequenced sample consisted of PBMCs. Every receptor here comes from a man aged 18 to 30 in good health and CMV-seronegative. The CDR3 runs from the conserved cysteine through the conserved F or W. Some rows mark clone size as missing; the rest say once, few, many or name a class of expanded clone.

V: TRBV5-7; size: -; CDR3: CASSNMRRCGTKNIQYF
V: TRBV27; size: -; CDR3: CASSLEIDFAGGNEQFF
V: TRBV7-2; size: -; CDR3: CASSPRLNTEAFF
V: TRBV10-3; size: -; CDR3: CAISGTGVTNSPLHF
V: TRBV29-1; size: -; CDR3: CSVARDRGFGYTF
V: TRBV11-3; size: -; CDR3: CASSPPGGTSGSGEQYF
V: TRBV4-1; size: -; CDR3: CASSRMTGPANYGYTF
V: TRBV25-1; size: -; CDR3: CALRGGNQPQHF
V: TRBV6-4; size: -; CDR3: CASSPGGAYGYTF
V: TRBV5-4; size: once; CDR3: CASSARGSSYEQYF
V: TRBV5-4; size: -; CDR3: CASSLGDETYGYTF
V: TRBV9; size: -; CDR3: CASSRSGEETQYF
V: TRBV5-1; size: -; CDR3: CASSPTGTTTRYEQYF
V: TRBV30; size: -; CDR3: CAYGWKGRMNTEAFF
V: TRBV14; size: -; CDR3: CASSHVSGGPTDTQYF
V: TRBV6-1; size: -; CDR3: CASSQTGRSSYEQYF
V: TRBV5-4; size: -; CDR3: CASSFGGPRNEQFF
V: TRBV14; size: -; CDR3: CASSPLTGLYSGANVLTF
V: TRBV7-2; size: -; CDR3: CASSPPRGRNYGYTF
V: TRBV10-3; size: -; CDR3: CAISVQGAENSPLHF
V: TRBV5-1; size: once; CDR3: CASSSVPTGGALYEQYF
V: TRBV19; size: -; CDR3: CASKKQGHRTQYF
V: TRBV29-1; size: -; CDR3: CSVLGQTYEQYF
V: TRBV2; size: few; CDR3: CASSSTGFSNQPQHF
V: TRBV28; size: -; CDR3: CASGTEFTDTQYF
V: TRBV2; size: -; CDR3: CASTDRPTSYEQYF
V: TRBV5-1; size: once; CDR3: CASSSRTGPYEQYF
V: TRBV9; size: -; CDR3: CASSGSGRRNNEQFF